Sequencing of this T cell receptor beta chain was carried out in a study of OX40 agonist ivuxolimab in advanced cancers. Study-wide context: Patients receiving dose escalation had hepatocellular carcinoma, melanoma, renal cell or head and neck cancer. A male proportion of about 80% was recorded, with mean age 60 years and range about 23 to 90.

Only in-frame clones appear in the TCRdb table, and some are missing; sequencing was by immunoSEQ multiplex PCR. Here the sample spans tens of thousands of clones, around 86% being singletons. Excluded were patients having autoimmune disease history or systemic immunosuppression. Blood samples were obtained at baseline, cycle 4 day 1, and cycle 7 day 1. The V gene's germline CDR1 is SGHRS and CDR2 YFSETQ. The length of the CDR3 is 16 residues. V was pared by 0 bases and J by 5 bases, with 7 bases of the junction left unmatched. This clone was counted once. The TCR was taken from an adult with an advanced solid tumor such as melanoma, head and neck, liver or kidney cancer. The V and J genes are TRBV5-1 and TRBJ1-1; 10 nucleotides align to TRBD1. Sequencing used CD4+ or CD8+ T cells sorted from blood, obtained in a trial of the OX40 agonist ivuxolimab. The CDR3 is CASSLGFGQGVTEAFF. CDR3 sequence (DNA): TGCGCCAGCAGCTTGGGATTCGGACAGGGGGTAACTGAAGCTTTCTTT. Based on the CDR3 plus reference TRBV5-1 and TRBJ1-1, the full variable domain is KAGVTQTPRYLIKTRGQQVTLSCSPISGHRSVSWYQQTPGQGLQFLFEYFSETQRNKGNFPGRFSGRQFSNSRSEMNVSTLELGDSALYLCASSLGFGQGVTEAFFGQGTRLTVV.